Shown below are 19 T cell receptor beta chains from a single sample sequenced in a study of response to subunit inactivated influenza vaccine. One entry per CDR3 protein, called by TCRdb with MiXCR from the RT-PCR reads. The profile shows roughly 670,000 distinct CDR3 sequences, 14% of them singletons. Sequencing used PBMCs from blood, obtained about 14 days before vaccination. Receptors originate from a man aged 45-60 years who received an inactivated influenza vaccine.

V and J are TRBV20-1 and TRBJ2-7; 9 bases match TRBD2. Germline loops: CDR1 DFQATT, CDR2 SNEGSKA (reference sequence). The CDR3 loop spans 12 amino acids. CDR3 region: CRAFSGSYEQYF. CDR3 in DNA: TGCAGGGCCTTTAGCGGGAGCTACGAGCAGTACTTC.

This chain links TRBV11-2 with TRBJ2-4; D unclear. The germline V and J ends were trimmed by 1 base and 6 bases, with 7 bases remaining between them. Germline values: CDR1 SGHAT, CDR2 FQNNGV. This CDR3 comprises 13 residues. The DNA of the CDR3 is TGTGCCAGCAGCTTAGGTGTTTCAAACATTCAGTACTTC. Its protein product is CASSLGVSNIQYF.

This clonotype showed up just a few times. The chain carries TRBV20-1 and TRBJ2-7; 10 bases are shared with TRBD2. CDR3 size: 13 residues. In germline, CDR1 is DFQATT, CDR2 SNEGSKA (reference sequence). V lost 0 bases to trimming and J lost 4 bases; unmatched junction nucleotides: 0. For the CDR3, the DNA is TGCAGTGCTAGAGAAGCGGGAGGGTACGAGCAGTACTTC. Protein product: CSAREAGGYEQYF.

At least ten counts were recorded for this clonotype. This sequence joins TRBV9 and TRBJ2-5; 11 bases agree with TRBD2. The CDR3 length is 15 residues. Trimming at V came to 4 bases and at J to 4 bases, leaving 6 bases not matched to a gene. Germline V gene sequence: CDR1 SGDLS, CDR2 YYNGEE. This CDR3 is CASSKTSGSTETQYF. The DNA of the CDR3 is TGTGCCAGCAGCAAAACTAGCGGGAGTACAGAGACCCAGTACTTC. Together with reference TRBV9 and TRBJ2-5, the CDR3 gives the full variable domain: DSGVTQTPKHLITATGQRVTLRCSPRSGDLSVYWYQQSLDQGLQFLIQYYNGEERAKGNILERFSAQQFPDLHSELNLSSLELGDSALYFCASSKTSGSTETQYFGPGTRLLVL.

V and J are TRBV5-1 and TRBJ1-2; TRBD1 aligns across 9 bases. Germline CDR1 SGHRS, CDR2 YFSETQ. V gave up 4 bases and J gave up 13 bases; unmatched junction bases: 8. The CDR3 totals 12 residues. The chain's CDR3 is CASSQGTGHSTF. In nucleotides, the CDR3 is TGCGCCAGCAGCCAGGGGACAGGGCATTCCACCTTC.

This clonotype was detected only a few times. The chain has TRBV29-1 and TRBJ2-6; possible D gene TRBD2, 5 bases. Germline V gene sequence: CDR1 SQVTM, CDR2 ANQGSEA. With 4 bases removed from V and 0 bases from J, the gap between germline ends came to 16 bases. There are 17 residues in the CDR3. CDR3 region: CSVGEQTVSSGANVLTF. The CDR3, as DNA: TGCAGCGTTGGGGAGCAGACTGTTAGCTCTGGGGCCAACGTCCTGACTTTC.

This clonotype was seen only a few times. The chain recombines TRBV7-6 with TRBJ1-6; no clear D. The CDR3 spans 13 residues. V lost 1 base to trimming and J lost 7 bases, with 5 bases between them. The germline CDR1 and CDR2 sequences are SGHVS and FNYEAQ. The CDR3 DNA sequence: TGTGCCAGCAGCTTAGAGGAGAATTCACCCCTCCACTTT. This codes for CASSLEENSPLHF.

The J gene is TRBJ2-5, the V gene TRBV5-6, with a possible D match to TRBD2 (5 bases). The V end was cut by 0 bases, the J end by 7 bases, with 16 bases between. The CDR3 sequence is 15 residues long. CDR1 is SGHDT, CDR2 YYEEEE, per germline. In DNA form, the CDR3 reads TGTGCCAGCAGCTTGGGTCGGGCTCTAGGAGGGACCCAGTACTTC. This gives the protein CASSLGRALGGTQYF.

This clonotype was detected a few times. This chain uses TRBV6-5 with TRBJ2-7; D is ambiguous. V was cut by 2 bases and J by 0 bases, with 8 bases left in between. Germline CDR1 and CDR2: MNHEY and SVGAGI. The CDR3 is made up of 14 amino acids. For the CDR3, the DNA is TGTGCCAGCAGTTACGAAGGAAGCTCCTACGAGCAGTACTTC. Residues: CASSYEGSSYEQYF.

This clonotype was recorded a few times. In DNA, the CDR3 is TGCAGTGCTAGAAAATCAGGCAGGGTGGGCACCGGGGAGCTGTTTTTT. Protein sequence: CSARKSGRVGTGELFF. J is TRBJ2-2 and V is TRBV20-1; a possible D gene is TRBD1 (5 bases). Germline CDR1 DFQATT, CDR2 SNEGSKA (reference sequence). V shed 2 bases and J shed 4 bases, with 17 bases lying between them. This CDR3 is 16 amino acids long.

This chain uses TRBV3-1 with TRBJ2-3; 15 positions match TRBD2. Germline V gene sequence: CDR1 LGHDT, CDR2 YNNKEL (reference sequence). The CDR3 totals 16 residues. V trimming: 4 bases; J trimming: 9 bases; junction bases outside the gene matches: 8. The CDR3 region has the DNA TGTGCCAGCAGCCCCCGGACTAGCGGGGGGGCCGAGACGCAGTATTTT. Residues: CASSPRTSGGAETQYF.

This clonotype was detected only a few times. The chain employs TRBV10-3 and TRBJ1-5; the D is unclear. Trimming cost V 0 bases and J 4 bases, with 7 bases left between them. The CDR3 is 14 residues long. Germline V gene lookup returns CDR1 ENHRY and CDR2 SYGVKD. The chain's CDR3 is CAISESTRNQPQHF. The DNA for the CDR3 is TGTGCCATCAGTGAGTCGACTAGGAATCAGCCCCAGCATTTT.

The table lists this clonotype with a few counts. The J gene is TRBJ1-1, the V gene TRBV5-1; D uncertain. The CDR3 is made up of 12 amino acids. From germline, CDR1 is SGHRS and CDR2 YFSETQ. V shed 6 bases and J shed 2 bases, with 8 bases lying between them. This chain's CDR3 is CASKSANTEAFF. For the CDR3, the DNA is TGCGCCAGCAAGTCAGCTAACACTGAAGCTTTCTTT.

The chain recombines TRBV7-9 with TRBJ2-3; weak D call: TRBD1 (6 bases). The germline V gene has CDR1 SEHNR and CDR2 FQNEAQ (reference sequence). Trimming cost V 4 bases and J 0 bases, with 11 bases left between them. This CDR3 is built from 15 residues. CDR3: CASSSQGFSTDTQYF. DNA for the CDR3: TGTGCCAGCAGCTCACAGGGATTTAGCACAGATACGCAGTATTTT. The whole variable domain, filled in from reference TRBV7-9 and TRBJ2-3, reads DTGVSQNPRHKITKRGQNVTFRCDPISEHNRLYWYRQTLGQGPEFLTYFQNEAQLEKSRLLSDRFSAERPKGSFSTLEIQRTEQGDSAMYLCASSSQGFSTDTQYFGPGTRLTVL.

This chain joins TRBV20-1 and TRBJ2-1, with 8 bases identical to TRBD1. The CDR3 runs 12 residues. Germline trimming cut 7 bases from V and 7 bases from J; bases unmatched to any gene: 6. The V gene's germline CDR1 is DFQATT and CDR2 SNEGSKA (reference sequence). The CDR3 here is CSGATGVNEQFF. The CDR3 DNA sequence: TGCAGTGGGGCGACAGGGGTGAATGAGCAGTTCTTC.

This sequence joins TRBV18 and TRBJ2-1, with D hard to call. Deletions cut 3 bases from V and 3 bases from J, with 18 bases between. This CDR3 is 17 amino acids long. Germline V gene sequence: CDR1 KGHSH, CDR2 LQKENI. CDR3 sequence (DNA): TGTGCCAGCTCACCGCTTGGCCTCCTCCCTAACTACAATGAGCAGTTCTTC. Its protein is CASSPLGLLPNYNEQFF. Full variable domain (rest looked up from reference TRBV18 and TRBJ2-1): NAGVMQNPRHLVRRRGQEARLRCSPMKGHSHVYWYRQLPEEGLKFMVYLQKENIIDESGMPKERFSAEFPKEGPSILRIQQVVRGDSAAYFCASSPLGLLPNYNEQFFGPGTRLTVL.

Only a few counts were recorded for this clonotype. The V and J genes are TRBV7-2 and TRBJ2-1; the match to TRBD2 covers 7 bases. This CDR3 contains 15 residues. V lost 3 bases and J lost 3; bases outside the gene matches: 5. Germline values: CDR1 SGHTA, CDR2 FQGNSA. This CDR3 is CASSFWGGGYNEQFF. The CDR3 bases are TGTGCCAGCAGCTTTTGGGGCGGGGGCTACAATGAGCAGTTCTTC. Together with reference TRBV7-2 and TRBJ2-1, the CDR3 gives the full variable domain: GAGVSQSPSNKVTEKGKDVELRCDPISGHTALYWYRQSLGQGLEFLIYFQGNSAPDKSGLPSDRFSAERTGGSVSTLTIQRTQQEDSAVYLCASSFWGGGYNEQFFGPGTRLTVL.

This clonotype was seen more than once but under ten times. One junction end does not reproduce the germline sequence, and a read error may be involved. The chain has TRBV28 and TRBJ2-1; maybe TRBD2 (6 bases). The germline V gene has CDR1 MDHEN and CDR2 SYDVKM. CDR3 length: 13 amino acids. DNA for the CDR3: TGTGCCAACAGTTTGGCCGGGGGCAATGAGCAGTTCTTC. Protein product: CANSLAGGNEQFF.

This clonotype was seen ten or more times. This chain joins TRBV11-2 and TRBJ2-4; perhaps TRBD2 as D (6 bases). Germline CDR1 SGHAT, CDR2 FQNNGV. The V and J ends lost 0 bases and 5 bases respectively, with 11 bases between them. CDR3 size: 15 residues. The CDR3 is CASSLDPGTQNIQYF. In DNA, the CDR3 is TGTGCCAGCAGCTTAGACCCCGGGACTCAAAACATTCAGTACTTC.